The rows below give T cell receptor beta chains drawn from one sample of a study of blood T cell repertoires in COVID-19. Clones were sequenced by immunoSEQ multiplex PCR, and TCRdb holds only the in-frame ones, with some missing. The sample yields hundreds of thousands of clones, more than 70% seen once. The sequenced material came from peripheral blood. The origin of the receptors is a woman in her 70s with COVID-19, enrolled during active disease. Both conserved end residues are part of each CDR3. Each record gives: V gene, clone size, J gene, D gene, CDR3 protein, CDR3 DNA. A D gene is named only where the DNA matches it firmly. Size is stated for part of the rows, as once, few or many counts, or as a class when the clone is expanded.

TRBV6-6	NA	TRBJ1-4	TRBD1	CASSRPTGGGEKLFF	TGTGCCAGCAGTAGGCCGACAGGGGGCGGCGAAAAACTGTTTTTT
TRBV12-5	NA	TRBJ2-2	NA	CASGRRPNTGELFF	TGTGCTAGTGGGCGGAGGCCTAACACCGGGGAGCTGTTTTTT
TRBV4-1	few	TRBJ2-5	NA	CASSQGLGGAPSGTQYF	TGCGCCAGCAGCCAAGGATTAGGGGGGGCCCCATCTGGGACCCAGTACTTC
TRBV9	NA	TRBJ1-2	TRBD1	CASSPRDREAYGYTF	TGTGCCAGCAGCCCCAGGGACAGGGAGGCCTATGGCTACACCTTC
TRBV10-3	NA	TRBJ2-7	TRBD1	CAISIRDREGEQYF	TGTGCCATCAGCATCCGGGACAGGGAGGGCGAGCAGTACTTC
TRBV2	NA	TRBJ1-1	TRBD1	CASIRDRVLMNTEAFF	TGTGCCAGCATCCGAGACAGGGTCCTCATGAACACTGAAGCTTTCTTT
TRBV7-8	NA	TRBJ2-7	NA	CASSLVRLAPAGSYEQYF	TGTGCCAGCAGCTTAGTAAGGCTAGCGCCCGCAGGATCCTACGAGCAGTACTTC
TRBV24-1	NA	TRBJ2-7	NA	CATSDLSDGGYEQYF	TGTGCCACCAGTGACCTTTCGGACGGGGGCTACGAGCAGTACTTC
TRBV7-7	NA	TRBJ2-1	TRBD2	CASSLERLAGLNEQFF	TGTGCCAGCAGCTTGGAAAGACTAGCGGGGCTCAATGAGCAGTTCTTC
TRBV2	once	TRBJ2-3	TRBD1	CASMRDRAYF	TGTGCCAGCATGAGGGACAGGGCGTATTTT
TRBV7-2	NA	TRBJ1-5	NA	CASSLNGGGSNQPQHF	TGTGCCAGCAGCCTCAACGGGGGGGGAAGCAATCAGCCCCAGCATTTT
TRBV6-5	NA	TRBJ1-5	TRBD1	CASRRGQVISQPQHF	TGTGCCAGCAGGAGGGGACAGGTGATTAGTCAGCCCCAGCATTTT
TRBV20-1	NA	TRBJ2-1	NA	CSASRGYEQFF	TGCAGTGCTTCCAGGGGCTATGAGCAGTTCTTC
TRBV14	NA	TRBJ1-2	TRBD1	CASSPPGTVYGYTF	TGTGCCAGCAGCCCCCCGGGGACAGTCTATGGCTACACCTTC
TRBV18	NA	TRBJ1-1	TRBD1	CASSLPGTGIREAFF	TGTGCCAGCTCACTGCCCGGGACAGGGATTAGAGAGGCTTTCTTT
TRBV27	NA	TRBJ2-1	NA	CASSPQTPYNEQFF	TGTGCCAGCAGTCCGCAAACACCTTACAATGAGCAGTTCTTC
TRBV5-6	once	TRBJ1-1	NA	CAKRPEAFF	TGTGCCAAGCGGCCTGAAGCTTTCTTT
TRBV27	once	TRBJ2-1	TRBD2	CASSRTSGNEQFF	TGTGCCAGCAGTCGGACTAGCGGGAATGAGCAGTTCTTC
TRBV5-1	NA	TRBJ1-1	NA	CASSPGGIPMNTEAFF	TGCGCCAGCAGCCCGGGGGGTATACCCATGAACACTGAAGCTTTCTTT
TRBV10-3	NA	TRBJ1-2	NA	CAISESGGMGYTF	TGTGCCATCAGTGAGTCGGGAGGGATGGGCTACACCTTC
TRBV5-1	few	TRBJ1-1	TRBD1	CASSSAGTGSTEAFF	TGCGCCAGCAGCTCCGCCGGGACAGGGTCCACTGAAGCTTTCTTT
TRBV12-3/TRBV12-4	NA	TRBJ2-7	NA	CASSLGQGGEQYF	TGTGCCAGCAGTTTAGGGCAGGGAGGCGAGCAGTACTTC
TRBV5-1	NA	TRBJ1-1	TRBD1	CASSFDRGEAFF	TGCGCCAGCAGCTTCGACAGGGGAGAAGCTTTCTTT
TRBV15	NA	TRBJ1-1	NA	CATRQTVNTEAFF	TGTGCCACTCGACAGACGGTTAACACTGAAGCTTTCTTT
TRBV2	once	TRBJ1-1	NA	CASSERDIGEAFF	TGTGCCAGCAGTGAACGGGATATCGGGGAAGCTTTCTTT
TRBV10-3	NA	TRBJ2-1	TRBD2	CAISTSGKNEQFF	TGTGCCATCAGCACTAGCGGGAAGAATGAGCAGTTCTTC
TRBV9	NA	TRBJ1-1	NA	CASSVGQIHTEAFF	TGTGCCAGCAGCGTAGGACAGATTCACACTGAAGCTTTCTTT
TRBV19	NA	TRBJ2-5	NA	CASSIGSGRGYQETQYF	TGTGCCAGTAGTATAGGAAGCGGCAGGGGATACCAAGAGACCCAGTACTTC